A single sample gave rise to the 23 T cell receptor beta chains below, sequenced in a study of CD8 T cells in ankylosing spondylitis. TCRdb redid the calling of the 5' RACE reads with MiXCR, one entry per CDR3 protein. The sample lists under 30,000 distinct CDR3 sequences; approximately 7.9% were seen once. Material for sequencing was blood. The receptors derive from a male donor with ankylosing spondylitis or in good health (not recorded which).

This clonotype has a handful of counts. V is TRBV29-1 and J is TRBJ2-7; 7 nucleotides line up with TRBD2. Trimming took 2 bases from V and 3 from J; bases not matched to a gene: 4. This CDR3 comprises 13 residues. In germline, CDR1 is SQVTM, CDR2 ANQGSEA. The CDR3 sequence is CSVEPTGGYEQYF. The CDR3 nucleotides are TGCAGCGTTGAACCCACGGGAGGCTACGAGCAGTACTTC.

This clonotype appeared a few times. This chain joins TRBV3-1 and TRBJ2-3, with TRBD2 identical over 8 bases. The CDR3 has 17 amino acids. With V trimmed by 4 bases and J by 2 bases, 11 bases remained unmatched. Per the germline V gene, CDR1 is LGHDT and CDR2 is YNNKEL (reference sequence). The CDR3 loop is CASSPTGAGAYTDTQYF. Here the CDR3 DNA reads TGTGCCAGCAGCCCAACAGGAGCGGGGGCTTACACAGATACGCAGTATTTT.

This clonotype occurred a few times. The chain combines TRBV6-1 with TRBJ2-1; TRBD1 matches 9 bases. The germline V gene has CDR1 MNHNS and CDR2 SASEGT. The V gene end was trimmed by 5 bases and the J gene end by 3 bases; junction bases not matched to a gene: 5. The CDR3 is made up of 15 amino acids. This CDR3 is CASSPGTGSYNEQFF. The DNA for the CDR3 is TGTGCCAGCAGTCCCGGGACAGGGAGCTACAATGAGCAGTTCTTC.

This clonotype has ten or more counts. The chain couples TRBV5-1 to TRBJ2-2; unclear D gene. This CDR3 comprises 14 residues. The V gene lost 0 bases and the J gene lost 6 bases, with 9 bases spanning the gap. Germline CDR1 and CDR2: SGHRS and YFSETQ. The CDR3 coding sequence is TGCGCCAGCAGCTTGGGACTTCAACCCGGGGAGCTGTTTTTT. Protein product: CASSLGLQPGELFF.

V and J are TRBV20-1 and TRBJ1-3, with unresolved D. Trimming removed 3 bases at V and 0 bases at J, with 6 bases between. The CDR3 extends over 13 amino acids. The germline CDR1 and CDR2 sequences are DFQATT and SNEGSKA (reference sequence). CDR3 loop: CSASSDSGNTIYF. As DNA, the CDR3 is TGCAGTGCTAGCTCAGACTCTGGAAACACCATATATTTT.

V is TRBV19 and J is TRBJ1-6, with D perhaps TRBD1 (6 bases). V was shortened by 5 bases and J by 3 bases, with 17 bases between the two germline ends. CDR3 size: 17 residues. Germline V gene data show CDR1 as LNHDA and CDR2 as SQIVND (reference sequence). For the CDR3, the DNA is TGTGCCAGTAGTTCTCTGCAGGGGATGTACTATAATTCACCCCTCCACTTT. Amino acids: CASSSLQGMYYNSPLHF.

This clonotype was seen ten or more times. The CDR3 DNA sequence: TGCAGTGCTAGTCCCCTAGCCCGGGAGACCCAGTACTTC. Translation: CSASPLARETQYF. The rearrangement joins TRBV20-1 to TRBJ2-5, with D tentatively TRBD2 (5 bases). The CDR3 has 13 residues. The germline V and J ends were trimmed by 3 bases and 5 bases, with 13 bases remaining between them. Germline lookup yields CDR1 DFQATT and CDR2 SNEGSKA (reference sequence).

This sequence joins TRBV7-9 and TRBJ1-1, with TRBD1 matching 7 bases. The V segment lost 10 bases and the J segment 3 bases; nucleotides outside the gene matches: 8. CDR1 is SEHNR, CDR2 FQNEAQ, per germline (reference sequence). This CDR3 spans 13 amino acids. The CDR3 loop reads CATRGVSDTEAFF. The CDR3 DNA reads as TGTGCCACCAGGGGGGTAAGCGACACTGAAGCTTTCTTT.

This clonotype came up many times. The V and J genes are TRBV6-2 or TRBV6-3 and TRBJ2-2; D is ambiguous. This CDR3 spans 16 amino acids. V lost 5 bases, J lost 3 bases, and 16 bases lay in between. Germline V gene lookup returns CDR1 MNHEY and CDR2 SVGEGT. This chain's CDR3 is CASSLRQSLDTGELFF. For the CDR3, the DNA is TGTGCCAGCAGTCTCCGTCAGTCTTTGGACACCGGGGAGCTGTTTTTT.

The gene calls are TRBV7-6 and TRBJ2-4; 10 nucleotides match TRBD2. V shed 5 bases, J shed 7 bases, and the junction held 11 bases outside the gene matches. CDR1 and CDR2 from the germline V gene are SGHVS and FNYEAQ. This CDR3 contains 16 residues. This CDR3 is CASSPRERGGANIQYF. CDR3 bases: TGTGCCAGCAGCCCGCGAGAGCGGGGGGGCGCGAACATTCAGTACTTC.

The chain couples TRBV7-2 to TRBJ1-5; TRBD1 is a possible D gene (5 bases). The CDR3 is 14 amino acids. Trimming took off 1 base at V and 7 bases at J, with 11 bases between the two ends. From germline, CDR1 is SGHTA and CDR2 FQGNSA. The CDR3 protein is CASSLGRVDQPQHF. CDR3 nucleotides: TGTGCCAGCAGCTTAGGCAGGGTCGACCAGCCCCAGCATTTT.

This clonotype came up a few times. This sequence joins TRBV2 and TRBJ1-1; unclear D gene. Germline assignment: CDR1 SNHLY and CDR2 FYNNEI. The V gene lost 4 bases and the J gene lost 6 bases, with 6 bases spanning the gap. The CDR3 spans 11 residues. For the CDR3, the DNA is TGTGCCAGCAGTGGCGCCCCTGAAGCTTTCTTT. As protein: CASSGAPEAFF.

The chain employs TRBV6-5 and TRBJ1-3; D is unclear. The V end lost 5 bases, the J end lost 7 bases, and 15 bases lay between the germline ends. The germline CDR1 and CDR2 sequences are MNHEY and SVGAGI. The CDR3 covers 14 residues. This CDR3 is CASSRGLSRNTIYF. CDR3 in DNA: TGTGCCAGCAGTCGGGGTCTATCCCGGAACACCATATATTTT.

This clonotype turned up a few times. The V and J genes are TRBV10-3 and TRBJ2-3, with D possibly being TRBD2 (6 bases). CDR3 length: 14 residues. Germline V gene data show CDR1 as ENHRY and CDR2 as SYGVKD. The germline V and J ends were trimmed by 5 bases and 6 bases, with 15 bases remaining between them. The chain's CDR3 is CAISKGTGADTQYF. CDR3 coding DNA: TGTGCCATCAGTAAAGGGACTGGTGCGGATACGCAGTATTTT.

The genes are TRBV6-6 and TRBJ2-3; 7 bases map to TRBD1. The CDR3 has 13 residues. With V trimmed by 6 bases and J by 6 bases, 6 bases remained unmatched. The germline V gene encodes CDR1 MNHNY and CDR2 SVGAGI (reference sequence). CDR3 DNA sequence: TGTGCCAGCAGGGAACAGGGGCTGGATACGCAGTATTTT. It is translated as CASREQGLDTQYF.

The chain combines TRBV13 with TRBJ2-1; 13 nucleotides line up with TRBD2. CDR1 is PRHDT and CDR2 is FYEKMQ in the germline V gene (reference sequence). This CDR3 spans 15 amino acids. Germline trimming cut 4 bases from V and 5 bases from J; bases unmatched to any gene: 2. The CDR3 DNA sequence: TGTGCCAGCAGCTCGGGACTAGCGGGGAACAATGAGCAGTTCTTC. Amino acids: CASSSGLAGNNEQFF.

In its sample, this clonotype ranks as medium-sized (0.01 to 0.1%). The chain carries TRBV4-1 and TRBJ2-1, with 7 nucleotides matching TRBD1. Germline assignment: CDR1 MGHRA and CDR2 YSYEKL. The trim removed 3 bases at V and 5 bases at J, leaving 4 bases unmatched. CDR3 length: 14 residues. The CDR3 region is CASSQGTVNNEQFF. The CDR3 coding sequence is TGCGCCAGCAGCCAGGGGACAGTAAACAATGAGCAGTTCTTC.

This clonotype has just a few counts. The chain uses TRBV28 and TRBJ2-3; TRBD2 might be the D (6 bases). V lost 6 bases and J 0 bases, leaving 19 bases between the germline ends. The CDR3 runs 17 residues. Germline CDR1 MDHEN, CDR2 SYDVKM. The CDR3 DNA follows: TGTGCCAGCAGCCAAACCGGCCCGGGACTGAGCACAGATACGCAGTATTTT. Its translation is CASSQTGPGLSTDTQYF.

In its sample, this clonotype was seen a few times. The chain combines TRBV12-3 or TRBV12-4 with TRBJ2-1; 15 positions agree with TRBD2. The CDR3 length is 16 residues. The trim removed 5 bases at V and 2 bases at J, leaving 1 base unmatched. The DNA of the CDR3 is TGTGCCAGCAGTCGGACTAGCGGGGGGGCCTACAATGAGCAGTTCTTC. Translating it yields CASSRTSGGAYNEQFF.

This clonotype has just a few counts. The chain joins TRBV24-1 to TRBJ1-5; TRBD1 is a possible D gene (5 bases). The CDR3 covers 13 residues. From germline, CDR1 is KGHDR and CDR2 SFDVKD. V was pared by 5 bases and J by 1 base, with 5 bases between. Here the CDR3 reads CATSGQSNQPQHF. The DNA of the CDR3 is TGTGCCACCAGTGGACAGAGCAATCAGCCCCAGCATTTT.

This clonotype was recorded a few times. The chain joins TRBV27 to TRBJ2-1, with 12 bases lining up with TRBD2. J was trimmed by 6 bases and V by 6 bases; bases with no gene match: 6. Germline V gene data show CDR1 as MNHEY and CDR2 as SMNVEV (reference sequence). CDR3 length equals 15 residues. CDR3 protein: CASRATSGSINEQFF. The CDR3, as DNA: TGTGCCAGCAGAGCGACTAGCGGGAGCATCAATGAGCAGTTCTTC.

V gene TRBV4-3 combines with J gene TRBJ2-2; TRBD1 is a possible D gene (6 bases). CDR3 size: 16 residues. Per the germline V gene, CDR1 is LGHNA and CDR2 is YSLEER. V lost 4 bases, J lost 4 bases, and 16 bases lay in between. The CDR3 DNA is TGCGCCAGCAGCCGAGCGACGACAGGCGGCACCGGGGAGCTGTTTTTT. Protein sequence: CASSRATTGGTGELFF.

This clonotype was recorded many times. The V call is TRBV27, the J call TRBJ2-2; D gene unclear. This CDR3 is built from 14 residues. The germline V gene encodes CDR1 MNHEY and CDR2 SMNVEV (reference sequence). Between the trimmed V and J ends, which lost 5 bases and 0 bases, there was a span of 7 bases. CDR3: CASSVAANTGELFF. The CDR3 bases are TGTGCCAGCAGTGTGGCAGCGAACACCGGGGAGCTGTTTTTT.